This T cell receptor (beta chain) stems from a study of CD8 T cells in ankylosing spondylitis. Findings and caveats of the study: Certain motif variants had earlier appeared in reactive arthritis synovial fluid and blood. Among TCR beta sequences, a motif of several highly homologous variants appeared characteristic of ankylosing spondylitis blood.

Construction of TCR beta libraries was performed using quantitative 5'-RACE with molecular barcodes. One entry per CDR3 protein, called by TCRdb with MiXCR from the 5' RACE reads. Of 200,000 to 300,000 distinct CDR3 sequences in the sample, roughly 8% were seen once. This clonotype was detected ten times or more. Its target is unknown. The CDR3 contains 14 residues. V was clipped by 6 bases and J by 8 bases; unmatched bases: 9. Germline V gene sequence: CDR1 DFQATT, CDR2 SNEGSKA (reference sequence). V and J are TRBV20-1 and TRBJ2-1, with 11 bases identical to TRBD2. Material for sequencing was blood, either unsorted or a sorted T cell fraction (not recorded which). The clonotype comes from a female donor with ankylosing spondylitis or in good health (not recorded which). CDR3 DNA: TGCAGTGCCCAACTAGCGGGAGTTAAGGATGAGCAGTTCTTC. This codes for CSAQLAGVKDEQFF.